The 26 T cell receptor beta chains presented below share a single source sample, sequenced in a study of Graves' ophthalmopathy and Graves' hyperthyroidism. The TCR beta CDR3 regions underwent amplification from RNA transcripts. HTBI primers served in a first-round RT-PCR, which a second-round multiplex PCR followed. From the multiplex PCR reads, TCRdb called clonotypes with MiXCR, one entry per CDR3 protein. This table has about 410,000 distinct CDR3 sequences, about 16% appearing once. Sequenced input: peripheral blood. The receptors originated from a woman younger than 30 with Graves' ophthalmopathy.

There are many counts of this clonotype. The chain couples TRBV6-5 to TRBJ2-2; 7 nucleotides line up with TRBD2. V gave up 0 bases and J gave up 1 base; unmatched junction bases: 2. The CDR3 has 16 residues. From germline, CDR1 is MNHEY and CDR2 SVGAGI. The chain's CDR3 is CASSYSGGMNTGELFF. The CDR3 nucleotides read TGTGCCAGCAGTTACTCGGGAGGGATGAACACCGGGGAGCTGTTTTTT.

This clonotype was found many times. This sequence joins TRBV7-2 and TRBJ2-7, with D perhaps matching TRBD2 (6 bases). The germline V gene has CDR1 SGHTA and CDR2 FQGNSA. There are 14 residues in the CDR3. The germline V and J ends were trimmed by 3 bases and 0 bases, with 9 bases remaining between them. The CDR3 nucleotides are TGTGCCAGCAGCTTTAGGGAGGCCTCCTACGAGCAGTACTTC. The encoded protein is CASSFREASYEQYF.

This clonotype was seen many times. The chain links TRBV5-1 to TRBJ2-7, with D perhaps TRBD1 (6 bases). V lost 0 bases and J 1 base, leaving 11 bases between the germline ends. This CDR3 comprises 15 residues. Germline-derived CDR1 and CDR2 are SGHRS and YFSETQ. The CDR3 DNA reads TGCGCCAGCAGCTTGGGGACAGCTATATCCTACGAGCAGTACTTC. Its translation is CASSLGTAISYEQYF.

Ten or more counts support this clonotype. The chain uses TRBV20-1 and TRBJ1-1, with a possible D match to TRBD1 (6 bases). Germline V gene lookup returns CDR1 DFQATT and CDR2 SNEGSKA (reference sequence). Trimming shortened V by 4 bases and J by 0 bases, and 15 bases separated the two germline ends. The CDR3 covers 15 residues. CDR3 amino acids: CSAILVDSMNTEAFF. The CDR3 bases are TGCAGTGCTATCCTCGTGGACAGTATGAACACTGAAGCTTTCTTT.

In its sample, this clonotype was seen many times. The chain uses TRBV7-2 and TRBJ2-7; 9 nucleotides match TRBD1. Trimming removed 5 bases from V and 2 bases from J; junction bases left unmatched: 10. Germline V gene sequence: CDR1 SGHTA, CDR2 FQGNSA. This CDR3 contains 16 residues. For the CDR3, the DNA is TGTGCCAGCAGCCTCCGTCCGGGACAGGGCACCTACGAGCAGTACTTC. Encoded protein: CASSLRPGQGTYEQYF.

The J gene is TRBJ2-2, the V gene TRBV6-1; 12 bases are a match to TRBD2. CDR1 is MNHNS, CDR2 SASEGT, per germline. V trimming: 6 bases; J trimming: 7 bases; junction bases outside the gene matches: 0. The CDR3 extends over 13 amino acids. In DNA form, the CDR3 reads TGTGCCAGCAGGGGACTAGCGGGCGGGGAGCTGTTTTTT. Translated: CASRGLAGGELFF.

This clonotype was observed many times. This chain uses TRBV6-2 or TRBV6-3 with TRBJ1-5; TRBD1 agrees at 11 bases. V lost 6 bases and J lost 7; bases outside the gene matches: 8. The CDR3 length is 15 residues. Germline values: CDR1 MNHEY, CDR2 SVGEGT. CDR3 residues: CASSRTGGANQPQHF. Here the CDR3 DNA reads TGTGCCAGCAGCCGGACAGGGGGCGCGAACCAGCCCCAGCATTTT.

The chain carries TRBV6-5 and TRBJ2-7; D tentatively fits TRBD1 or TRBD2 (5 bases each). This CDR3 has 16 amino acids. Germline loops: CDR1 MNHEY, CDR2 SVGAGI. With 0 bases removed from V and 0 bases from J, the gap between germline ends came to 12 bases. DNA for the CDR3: TGTGCCAGCAGTTACTCGATTGGGGGAAGCTCCTACGAGCAGTACTTC. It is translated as CASSYSIGGSSYEQYF.

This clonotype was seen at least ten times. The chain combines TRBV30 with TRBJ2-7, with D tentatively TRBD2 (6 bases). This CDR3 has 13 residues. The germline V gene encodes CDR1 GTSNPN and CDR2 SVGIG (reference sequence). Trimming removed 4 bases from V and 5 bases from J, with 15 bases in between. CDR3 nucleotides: TGTGCCTGGAACGATGGGAGGCGGGACGAGCAGTACTTC. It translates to CAWNDGRRDEQYF. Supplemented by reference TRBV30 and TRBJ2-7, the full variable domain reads SQTIHQWPATLVQPVGSPLSLECTVEGTSNPNLYWYRQAAGRGLQLLFYSVGIGQISSEVPQNLSASRPQDRQFILSSKKLLLSDSGFYLCAWNDGRRDEQYFGPGTRLTVT.

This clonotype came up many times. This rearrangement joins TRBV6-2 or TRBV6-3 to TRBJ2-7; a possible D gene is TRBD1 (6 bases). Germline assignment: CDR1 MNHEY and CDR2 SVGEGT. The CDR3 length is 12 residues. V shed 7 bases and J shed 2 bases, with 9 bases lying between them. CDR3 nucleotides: TGTGCCAGCATGGGGACAACCTACGAGCAGTACTTC. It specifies CASMGTTYEQYF.

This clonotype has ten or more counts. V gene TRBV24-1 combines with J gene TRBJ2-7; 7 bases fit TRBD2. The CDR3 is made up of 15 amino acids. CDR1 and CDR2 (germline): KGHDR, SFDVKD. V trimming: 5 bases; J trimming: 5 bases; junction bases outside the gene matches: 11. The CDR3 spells CATSGSWAGRDEQYF. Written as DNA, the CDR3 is TGTGCCACCAGTGGTAGCTGGGCAGGGAGGGACGAGCAGTACTTC.

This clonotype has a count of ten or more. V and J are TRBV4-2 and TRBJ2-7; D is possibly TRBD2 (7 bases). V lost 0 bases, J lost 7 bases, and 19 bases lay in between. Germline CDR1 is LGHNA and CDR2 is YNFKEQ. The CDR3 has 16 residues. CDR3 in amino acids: CASSQDLGGASEEQYF. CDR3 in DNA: TGTGCCAGCAGCCAAGATCTGGGGGGGGCCTCGGAAGAGCAGTACTTC.

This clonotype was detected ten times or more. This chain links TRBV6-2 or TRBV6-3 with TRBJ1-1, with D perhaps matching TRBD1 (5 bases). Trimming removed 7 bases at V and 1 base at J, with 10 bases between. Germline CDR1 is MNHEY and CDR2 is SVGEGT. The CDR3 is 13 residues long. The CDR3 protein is CASTDRRNTEAFF. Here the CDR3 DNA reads TGTGCCAGCACCGACAGACGGAACACTGAAGCTTTCTTT.

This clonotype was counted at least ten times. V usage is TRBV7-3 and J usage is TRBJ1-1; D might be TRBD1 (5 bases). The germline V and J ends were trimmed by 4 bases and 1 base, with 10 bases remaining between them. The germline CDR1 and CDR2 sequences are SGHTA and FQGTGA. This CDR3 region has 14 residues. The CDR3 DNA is TGTGCCAGCAGCTCAGGGTACAGGAACACTGAAGCTTTCTTT. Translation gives CASSSGYRNTEAFF.

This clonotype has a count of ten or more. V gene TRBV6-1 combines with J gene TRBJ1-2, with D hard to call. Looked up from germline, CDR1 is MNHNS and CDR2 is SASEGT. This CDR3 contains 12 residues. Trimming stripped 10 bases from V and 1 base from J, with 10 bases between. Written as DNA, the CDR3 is TGTGCCACCGAGGGCAGTAACTATGGCTACACCTTC. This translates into CATEGSNYGYTF.

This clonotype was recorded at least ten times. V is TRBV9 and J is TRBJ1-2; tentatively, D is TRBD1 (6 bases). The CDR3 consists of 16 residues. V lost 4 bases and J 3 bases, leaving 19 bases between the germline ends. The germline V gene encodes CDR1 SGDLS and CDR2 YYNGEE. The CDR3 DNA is TGTGCCAGCAGCCCCTACCGGGGGCTAAAGGACTATGGCTACACCTTC. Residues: CASSPYRGLKDYGYTF.

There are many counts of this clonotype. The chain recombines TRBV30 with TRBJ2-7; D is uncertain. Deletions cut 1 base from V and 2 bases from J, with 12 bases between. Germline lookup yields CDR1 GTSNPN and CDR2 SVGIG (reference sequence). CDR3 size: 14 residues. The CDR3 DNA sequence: TGTGCCTGGAGTGGGAACGTAGCCACCTACGAGCAGTACTTC. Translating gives CAWSGNVATYEQYF.

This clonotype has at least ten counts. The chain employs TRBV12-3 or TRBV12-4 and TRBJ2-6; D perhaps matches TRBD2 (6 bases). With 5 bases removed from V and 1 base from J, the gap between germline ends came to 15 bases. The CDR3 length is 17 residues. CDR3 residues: CASSPPGVRSGANVLTF. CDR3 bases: TGTGCCAGCAGTCCCCCGGGGGTCCGTTCTGGGGCCAACGTCCTGACTTTC.

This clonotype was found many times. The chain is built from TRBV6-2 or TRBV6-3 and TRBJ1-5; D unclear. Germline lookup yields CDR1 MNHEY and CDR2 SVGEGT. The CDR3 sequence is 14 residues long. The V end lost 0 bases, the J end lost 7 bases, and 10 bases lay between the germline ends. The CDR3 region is CASSYSGSDQPQHF. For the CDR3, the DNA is TGTGCCAGCAGTTACTCAGGGTCAGACCAGCCCCAGCATTTT.

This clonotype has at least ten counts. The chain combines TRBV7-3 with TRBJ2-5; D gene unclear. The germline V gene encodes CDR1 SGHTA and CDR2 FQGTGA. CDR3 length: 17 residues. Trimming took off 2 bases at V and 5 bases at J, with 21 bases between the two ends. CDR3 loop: CASSLAGRAPGSETQYF. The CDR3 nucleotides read TGTGCCAGCAGCTTAGCAGGCAGAGCGCCCGGATCGGAGACCCAGTACTTC.

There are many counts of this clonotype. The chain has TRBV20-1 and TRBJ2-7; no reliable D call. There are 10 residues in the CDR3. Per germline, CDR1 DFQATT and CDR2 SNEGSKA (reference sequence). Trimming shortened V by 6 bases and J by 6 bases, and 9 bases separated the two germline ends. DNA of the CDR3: TGCAGTGCGCGTCAGGCCGAGCAGTACTTC. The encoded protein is CSARQAEQYF.

In nucleotides, the CDR3 is TGTGCCAGCAGCTTATCGTCGGGAGGGGGTCAAGAGACCCAGTACTTC. It translates to CASSLSSGGGQETQYF. The gene calls are TRBV7-2 and TRBJ2-5; 8 bases agree with TRBD2. J lost 2 bases, V lost 2 bases, and 7 bases had no gene match. The CDR3 is made up of 16 amino acids. Germline-derived CDR1 and CDR2 are SGHTA and FQGNSA.

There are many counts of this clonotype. CDR3 coding DNA: TGTGCCATCAGTGCCTCCTACGAGCAGTACTTC. It codes for CAISASYEQYF. V and J are TRBV10-3 and TRBJ2-7; D gene uncertain. The ends were cut back, 4 bases at V and 0 bases at J, with 1 base in the middle. Germline V gene lookup returns CDR1 ENHRY and CDR2 SYGVKD. This CDR3 is built from 11 residues.

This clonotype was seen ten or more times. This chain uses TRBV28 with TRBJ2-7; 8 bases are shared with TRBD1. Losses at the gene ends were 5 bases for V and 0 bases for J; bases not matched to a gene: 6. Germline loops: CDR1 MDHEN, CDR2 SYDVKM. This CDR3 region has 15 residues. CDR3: CASSPPGQVSYEQYF. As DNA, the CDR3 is TGTGCCAGCAGTCCACCGGGACAGGTCTCCTACGAGCAGTACTTC.

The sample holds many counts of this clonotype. The DNA for the CDR3 is TGTGCCAGCAGTTTACAGGGAATTAGCAATCAGCCCCAGCATTTT. Amino acids: CASSLQGISNQPQHF. The chain has TRBV6-5 and TRBJ1-5, with D possibly TRBD1 on 6 matching bases. V shed 4 bases and J shed 0 bases, with 10 bases lying between them. CDR1 is MNHEY and CDR2 is SVGAGI in the germline V gene. The CDR3 contains 15 residues.

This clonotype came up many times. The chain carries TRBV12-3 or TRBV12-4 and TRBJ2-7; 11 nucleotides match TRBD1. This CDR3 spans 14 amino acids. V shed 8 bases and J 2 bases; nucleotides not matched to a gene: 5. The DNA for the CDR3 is TGTGCCAGCGGGCCGGGACAGGGGGCCTACGAGCAGTACTTC. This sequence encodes CASGPGQGAYEQYF.